These T cell receptor beta chains were read from a single sample in a study of shared clonotypes between healthy human individuals. Clones were read by immunoSEQ multiplex PCR, and TCRdb kept only the in-frame ones, dropping some. The sample includes about 2 million clones, over 85% of them seen just once. Sequencing used naive CD8+ T cells sorted from blood. The receptors shown here come from a man aged 18 to 29 in good health. CDR3s include the opening cysteine and the closing phenylalanine or tryptophan. D genes are given only for firm matches. Clone size, where shown, is once, few, many, or a class for clones that have expanded.

clone_size,d_call,j_call,v_call,cdr3_aa,cdr3_nt
NA,NA,TRBJ1-1,TRBV10-3,CAIYRALNTEAFF,TGTGCCATCTATAGAGCTTTGAACACTGAAGCTTTCTTT
NA,NA,TRBJ2-7,TRBV19,CASSPTAATYEQYF,TGTGCCAGTAGTCCAACAGCGGCTACCTACGAGCAGTACTTC
NA,TRBD1,TRBJ1-4,TRBV27,CASSSRDRGRLFF,TGTGCCAGCAGTTCCCGGGACAGGGGGCGACTGTTTTTT
NA,NA,TRBJ2-7,TRBV27,CASSPSLGASSYEQYF,TGTGCCAGCAGTCCATCCCTTGGGGCCAGCTCCTACGAGCAGTACTTC
once,NA,TRBJ1-2,TRBV1,CTSSQLTGGRSGYTF,TGCACCAGCAGCCAGCTTACAGGGGGCAGGAGTGGCTACACCTTC
once,NA,TRBJ2-2,TRBV19,CASSISGRYANTGELFF,TGTGCCAGTAGTATAAGTGGGAGGTACGCGAACACCGGGGAGCTGTTTTTT
NA,TRBD2,TRBJ2-1,TRBV19,CASSRLSGRASGQFF,TGTGCCAGTAGTCGCCTTAGCGGGAGGGCCTCCGGGCAGTTCTTC
once,TRBD2,TRBJ2-7,TRBV27,CASSLLAGTRGYEQYF,TGTGCCAGCAGTTTATTGGCCGGGACTAGGGGATACGAGCAGTACTTC
NA,NA,TRBJ2-7,TRBV11-2,CASSYGPYYEQYF,TGTGCCAGCAGCTACGGACCCTACTACGAGCAGTACTTC
NA,NA,TRBJ2-1,TRBV5-6,CASREDGASVGEQFF,TGTGCCAGCAGGGAAGACGGGGCCTCGGTTGGCGAGCAGTTCTTC
NA,TRBD1,TRBJ1-4,TRBV5-6,CASSFGTGGSTNEKLFF,TGTGCCAGCAGCTTCGGGACAGGGGGCTCGACTAATGAAAAACTGTTTTTT
NA,NA,TRBJ1-6,TRBV11-2,CASSLIGDSPLHF,TGTGCCAGCAGCTTAATCGGGGATTCACCCCTCCACTTT
NA,TRBD1,TRBJ2-2,TRBV27,CASKDRANGELFF,TGTGCCAGCAAGGACAGGGCGAACGGGGAGCTGTTTTTT
NA,NA,TRBJ2-5,TRBV29-1,CSVEDGQIQETQYF,TGCAGCGTTGAAGATGGCCAGATCCAAGAGACCCAGTACTTC
NA,NA,TRBJ2-7,TRBV19,CASSRLMGPSYEQYF,TGTGCCAGTAGTCGGCTCATGGGACCGAGCTACGAGCAGTACTTC
once,NA,TRBJ2-3,TRBV11-2,CASSLGGGPSTDTQYF,TGTGCCAGCAGCTTAGGTGGGGGGCCCAGCACAGATACGCAGTATTTT
NA,NA,TRBJ1-1,TRBV6-5,CASSYSQGFGRAFF,TGTGCCAGCAGTTACTCTCAGGGTTTTGGTCGAGCTTTCTTT
NA,NA,TRBJ2-7,TRBV5-1,CASRPTGGQSAYEQYF,TGCGCCAGCAGACCGACGGGAGGACAGTCTGCCTACGAGCAGTACTTC
NA,TRBD1,TRBJ1-5,TRBV5-6,CASSSSATGGFEPQHF,TGTGCCAGCAGCTCCTCCGCGACAGGGGGTTTTGAGCCCCAGCATTTT
NA,TRBD2,TRBJ2-1,TRBV27,CASSFYSGRAYNEQFF,TGTGCCAGCAGTTTCTATAGCGGGAGGGCTTACAATGAGCAGTTCTTC
NA,NA,TRBJ2-7,TRBV27,CASSPRSGYEQYF,TGTGCCAGCAGCCCCCGGTCGGGTTACGAGCAGTACTTC
NA,NA,TRBJ2-1,TRBV27,CASLTSYNEQFF,TGTGCCAGCCTCACCTCCTACAATGAGCAGTTCTTC
NA,NA,TRBJ2-5,TRBV5-1,CASKEFGTEVHKETQYF,TGCGCCAGCAAGGAGTTCGGGACCGAGGTCCATAAAGAGACCCAGTACTTC
NA,NA,TRBJ2-7,TRBV7-8,CASSFTTVHYEQYF,TGTGCCAGCAGCTTTACGACGGTCCACTACGAGCAGTACTTC
NA,NA,TRBJ2-3,TRBV28,CASSLFWQGEADTQYF,TGTGCCAGCAGTTTATTTTGGCAGGGCGAGGCAGATACGCAGTATTTT
NA,NA,TRBJ1-2,TRBV5-4,CASSPDGNLYGYTF,TGTGCCAGCAGCCCGGACGGGAACCTGTATGGCTACACCTTC
NA,NA,TRBJ1-1,TRBV5-8,CASSTGGNTEAFF,TGTGCCAGCAGCACCGGGGGGAACACTGAAGCTTTCTTT
NA,NA,TRBJ1-2,TRBV19,CATTDGVFYGYTF,TGTGCCACCACAGACGGTGTCTTTTATGGCTACACCTTC
NA,NA,TRBJ2-1,TRBV27,CASSLKGNSYNEQFF,TGTGCCAGCAGTTTAAAGGGGAACAGCTACAATGAGCAGTTCTTC
NA,NA,TRBJ1-5,TRBV5-6,CASSTDSGNQPQHF,TGTGCCAGCAGCACGGACAGCGGCAATCAGCCCCAGCATTTT
NA,TRBD1,TRBJ2-7,TRBV11-2,CASSPTGGYEQYF,TGTGCCAGCAGCCCGACAGGGGGCTACGAGCAGTACTTC
NA,NA,TRBJ2-2,TRBV28,CASSSRRSTGELFF,TGTGCCAGCAGTTCTAGGCGGAGTACCGGGGAGCTGTTTTTT
NA,TRBD2,TRBJ2-7,TRBV30,CAWSRTSARDEQYF,TGTGCCTGGAGCCGGACTAGCGCGCGGGACGAGCAGTACTTC
NA,TRBD1,TRBJ2-7,TRBV30,CAWSDWTGGLYEQYF,TGTGCCTGGAGTGACTGGACAGGGGGCCTTTACGAGCAGTACTTC
NA,NA,TRBJ2-7,TRBV29-1,CSVTTYEQYF,TGCAGCGTGACGACCTACGAGCAGTACTTC
NA,TRBD2,TRBJ2-3,TRBV4-2,CASSPRTSGGLNTDTQYF,TGTGCCAGCAGCCCCCGGACTAGCGGGGGATTAAACACAGATACGCAGTATTTT
NA,TRBD1,TRBJ2-7,TRBV5-1,CASSLVFGTGGYEQYF,TGCGCCAGCAGCTTGGTCTTTGGGACAGGGGGCTACGAGCAGTACTTC
NA,NA,TRBJ2-7,TRBV4-3,CASSRGTLAIHEQYF,TGCGCCAGCAGCCGAGGGACTCTAGCGATACACGAGCAGTACTTC
NA,TRBD2,TRBJ2-1,TRBV28,CASSSIAGADNEQFF,TGTGCCAGCAGTTCCATAGCGGGGGCCGACAATGAGCAGTTCTTC
NA,NA,TRBJ2-2,TRBV4-2,CASSQEETGSLGGELFF,TGTGCCAGCAGCCAAGAAGAGACAGGTAGTCTTGGCGGGGAGCTGTTTTTT
once,NA,TRBJ2-7,TRBV9,CASSVALTESSYEQYF,TGTGCCAGCAGCGTAGCGCTGACTGAGAGCTCCTACGAGCAGTACTTC
NA,NA,TRBJ2-1,TRBV4-1,CASSQVERGNEQFF,TGCGCCAGCAGCCAAGTGGAGAGAGGCAATGAGCAGTTCTTC
NA,NA,TRBJ2-7,TRBV27,CASGTYFTDYEQYF,TGTGCCAGCGGAACCTATTTTACAGACTACGAGCAGTACTTC
NA,NA,TRBJ2-1,TRBV15,CATSRASFPDEQFF,TGTGCCACCAGCAGAGCTAGTTTTCCGGATGAGCAGTTCTTC
NA,NA,TRBJ1-5,TRBV10-2,CASSEGSQPQHF,TGCGCCAGCAGTGAGGGTTCCCAGCCCCAGCATTTT
NA,NA,TRBJ1-2,TRBV15,CATSTNSGPENYGYTF,TGTGCCACCAGCACCAATTCAGGTCCGGAGAACTATGGCTACACCTTC
once,NA,TRBJ1-2,TRBV7-6,CASSLRIGQKARIYGYTF,TGTGCCAGCAGCTTAAGAATCGGACAGAAAGCTCGAATTTATGGCTACACCTTC
NA,NA,TRBJ1-6,TRBV29-1,CSVEKELGEDTVDSPLHF,TGCAGCGTTGAAAAGGAATTAGGCGAGGATACGGTGGATTCACCCCTCCACTTT